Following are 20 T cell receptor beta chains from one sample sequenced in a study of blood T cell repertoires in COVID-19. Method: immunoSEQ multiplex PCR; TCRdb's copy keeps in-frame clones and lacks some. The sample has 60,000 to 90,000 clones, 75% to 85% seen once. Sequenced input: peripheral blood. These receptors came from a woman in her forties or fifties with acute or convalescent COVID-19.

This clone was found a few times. The CDR3 here is CAWSVVGGINGYTF. CDR3 in DNA: TGTGCCTGGAGCGTAGTGGGGGGTATAAATGGCTACACCTTC. The J gene is TRBJ1-2, the V gene TRBV30, with D possibly being TRBD1 (5 bases). CDR3 length equals 14 residues. V was cut by 3 bases and J by 6 bases, with 17 bases left in between. Looked up from germline, CDR1 is GTSNPN and CDR2 is SVGIG (reference sequence).

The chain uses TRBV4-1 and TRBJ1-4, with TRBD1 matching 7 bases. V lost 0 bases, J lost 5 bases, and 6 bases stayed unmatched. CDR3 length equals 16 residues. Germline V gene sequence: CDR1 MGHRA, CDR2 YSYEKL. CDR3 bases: TGCGCCAGCAGCCAAGACCCTGGCAGGGGGAATGAAAAACTGTTTTTT. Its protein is CASSQDPGRGNEKLFF.

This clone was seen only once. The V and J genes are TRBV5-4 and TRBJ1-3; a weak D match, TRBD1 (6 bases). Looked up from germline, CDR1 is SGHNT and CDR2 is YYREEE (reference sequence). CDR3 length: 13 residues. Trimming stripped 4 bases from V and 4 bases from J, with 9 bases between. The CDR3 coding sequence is TGTGCCAGCAGCAACAGGGACGGAAACACCATATATTTT. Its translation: CASSNRDGNTIYF.

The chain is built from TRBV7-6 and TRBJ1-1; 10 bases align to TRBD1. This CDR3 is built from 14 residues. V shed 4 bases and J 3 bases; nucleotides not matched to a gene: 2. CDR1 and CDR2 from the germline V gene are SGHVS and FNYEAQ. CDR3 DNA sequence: TGTGCCAGCAGCTCGGACAGGGGGTACACTGAAGCTTTCTTT. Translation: CASSSDRGYTEAFF.

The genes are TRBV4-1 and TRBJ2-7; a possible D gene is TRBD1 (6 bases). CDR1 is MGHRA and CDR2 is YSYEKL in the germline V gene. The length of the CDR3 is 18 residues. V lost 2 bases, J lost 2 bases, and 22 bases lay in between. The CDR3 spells CASSQTDPTGSSAYEQYF. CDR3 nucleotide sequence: TGCGCCAGCAGCCAAACCGACCCTACAGGGTCGTCGGCCTACGAGCAGTACTTC.

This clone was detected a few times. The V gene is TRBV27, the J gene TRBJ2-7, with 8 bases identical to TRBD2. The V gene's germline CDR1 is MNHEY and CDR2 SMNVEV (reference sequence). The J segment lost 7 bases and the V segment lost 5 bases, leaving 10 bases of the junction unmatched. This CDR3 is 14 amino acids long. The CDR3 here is CASSPGLGPIEQYF. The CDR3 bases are TGTGCCAGCAGTCCGGGACTAGGGCCTATAGAGCAGTACTTC.

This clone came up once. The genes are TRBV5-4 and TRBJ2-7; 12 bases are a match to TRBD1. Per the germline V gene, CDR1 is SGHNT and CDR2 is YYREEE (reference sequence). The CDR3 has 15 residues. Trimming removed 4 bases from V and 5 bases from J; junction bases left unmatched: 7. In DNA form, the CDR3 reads TGTGCCAGCAGCATTAGGGACAGGGGGCAAGACGAGCAGTACTTC. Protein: CASSIRDRGQDEQYF.

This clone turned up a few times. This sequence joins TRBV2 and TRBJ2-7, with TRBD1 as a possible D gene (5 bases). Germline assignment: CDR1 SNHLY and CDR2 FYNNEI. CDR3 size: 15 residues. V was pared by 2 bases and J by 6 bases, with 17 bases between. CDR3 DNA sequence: TGTGCCAGCAGTGAAATTAGGTCTGGGGCCGGCGAGCAGTACTTC. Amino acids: CASSEIRSGAGEQYF.

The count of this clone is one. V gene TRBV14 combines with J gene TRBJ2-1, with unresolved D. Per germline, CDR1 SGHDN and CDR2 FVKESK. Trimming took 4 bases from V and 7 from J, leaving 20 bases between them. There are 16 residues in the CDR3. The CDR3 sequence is CASSRLTLGLTNEQFF. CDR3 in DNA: TGTGCCAGCAGCCGCCTGACCCTTGGGCTTACGAATGAGCAGTTCTTC.

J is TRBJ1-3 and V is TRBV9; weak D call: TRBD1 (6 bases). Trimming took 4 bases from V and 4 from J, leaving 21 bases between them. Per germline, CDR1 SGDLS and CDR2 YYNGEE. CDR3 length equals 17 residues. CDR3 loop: CASSRSGPGVGGNTIYF. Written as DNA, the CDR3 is TGTGCCAGCAGCCGCTCAGGGCCAGGGGTGGGAGGAAACACCATATATTTT.

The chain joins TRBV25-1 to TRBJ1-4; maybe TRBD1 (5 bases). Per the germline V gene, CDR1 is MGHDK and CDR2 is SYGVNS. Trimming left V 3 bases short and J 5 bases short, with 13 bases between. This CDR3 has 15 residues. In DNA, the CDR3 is TGTGCCAGCAGTGACCCCATGGGGGGGAATGAAAAACTGTTTTTT. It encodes CASSDPMGGNEKLFF. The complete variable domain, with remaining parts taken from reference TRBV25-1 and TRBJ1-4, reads EADIYQTPRYLVIGTGKKITLECSQTMGHDKMYWYQQDPGMELHLIHYSYGVNSTEKGDLSSESTVSRIRTEHFPLTLESARPSHTSQYLCASSDPMGGNEKLFFGSGTQLSVL.

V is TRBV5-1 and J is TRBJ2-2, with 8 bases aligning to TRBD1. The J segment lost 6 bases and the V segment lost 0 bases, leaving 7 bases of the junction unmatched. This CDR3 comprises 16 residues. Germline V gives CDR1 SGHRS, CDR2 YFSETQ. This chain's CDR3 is CASSLDDRGVAGELFF. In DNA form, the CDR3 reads TGCGCCAGCAGCTTGGACGACAGGGGAGTGGCCGGGGAGCTGTTTTTT.

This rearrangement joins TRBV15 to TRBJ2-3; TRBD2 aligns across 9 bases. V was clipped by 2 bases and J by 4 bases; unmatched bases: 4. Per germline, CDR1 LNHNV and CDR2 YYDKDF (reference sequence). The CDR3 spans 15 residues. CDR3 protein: CATSRLAGSPDTQYF. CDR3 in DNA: TGTGCCACCAGCAGACTAGCGGGATCCCCAGATACGCAGTATTTT.

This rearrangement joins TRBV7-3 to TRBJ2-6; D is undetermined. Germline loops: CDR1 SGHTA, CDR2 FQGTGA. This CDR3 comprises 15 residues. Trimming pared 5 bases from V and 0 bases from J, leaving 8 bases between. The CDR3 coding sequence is TGTGCCAGCAGCATCAGTGTCTCTGGGGCCAACGTCCTGACTTTC. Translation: CASSISVSGANVLTF.

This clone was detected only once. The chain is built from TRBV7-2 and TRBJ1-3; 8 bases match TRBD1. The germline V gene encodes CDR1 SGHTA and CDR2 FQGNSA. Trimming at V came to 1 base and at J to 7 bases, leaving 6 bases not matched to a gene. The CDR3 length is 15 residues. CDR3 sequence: CASSLVGTGGNTIYF. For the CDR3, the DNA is TGTGCCAGCAGCTTAGTCGGGACAGGCGGGAACACCATATATTTT.

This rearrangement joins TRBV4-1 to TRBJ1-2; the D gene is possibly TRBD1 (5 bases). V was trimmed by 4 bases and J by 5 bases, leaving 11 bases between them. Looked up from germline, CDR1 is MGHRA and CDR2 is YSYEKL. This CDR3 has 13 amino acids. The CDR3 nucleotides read TGCGCCAGCAGCCTTCTTCCAGGGTATGGCTACACCTTC. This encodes CASSLLPGYGYTF.

The CDR3: CASSELAPYEQYF. The CDR3 nucleotides read TGTGCCAGCAGTGAACTAGCCCCGTACGAGCAGTACTTC. This rearrangement joins TRBV2 to TRBJ2-7, with TRBD2 as a possible D gene (5 bases). The CDR3 has 13 amino acids. Between the trimmed V and J ends, which lost 2 bases and 4 bases, there was a span of 9 bases. CDR1 is SNHLY, CDR2 FYNNEI, per germline. The full variable domain, with the rest looked up from reference TRBV2 and TRBJ2-7, is EPEVTQTPSHQVTQMGQEVILRCVPISNHLYFYWYRQILGQKVEFLVSFYNNEISEKSEIFDDQFSVERPDGSNFTLKIRSTKLEDSAMYFCASSELAPYEQYFGPGTRLTVT.

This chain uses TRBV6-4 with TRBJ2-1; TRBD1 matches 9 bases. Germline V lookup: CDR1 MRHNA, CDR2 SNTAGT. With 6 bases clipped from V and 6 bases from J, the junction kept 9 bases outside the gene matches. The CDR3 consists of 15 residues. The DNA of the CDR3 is TGTGCCAGCAGACAGGGGGCGCAGGAAAGCAATGAGCAGTTCTTC. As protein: CASRQGAQESNEQFF.

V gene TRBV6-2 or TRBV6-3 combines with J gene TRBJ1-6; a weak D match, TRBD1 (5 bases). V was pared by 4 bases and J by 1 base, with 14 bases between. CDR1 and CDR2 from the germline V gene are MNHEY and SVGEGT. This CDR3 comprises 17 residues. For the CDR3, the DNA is TGTGCCAGCAGTTCCCAGAGCAGGGCTTCCTATAATTCACCCCTCCACTTT. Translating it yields CASSSQSRASYNSPLHF.

CDR3 in amino acids: CASSLRGYGYTF. The CDR3 DNA reads TGTGCCAGCAGTCTGCGGGGCTATGGCTACACCTTC. This chain connects TRBV28 to TRBJ1-2; D is unclear. The CDR3 is 12 residues long. Germline loops: CDR1 MDHEN, CDR2 SYDVKM. Trimming removed 5 bases from V and 4 bases from J, with 8 bases in between.